Shown below are 15 T cell receptor beta chains from a single sample sequenced in a study of spatial heterogeneity in lung cancer. General study results and limits: Intratumoral expanded alpha and beta TCR counts were found to track tumor mutation counts.

MiXCR, run by TCRdb on the 5' RACE reads, gives a single entry per CDR3 protein. The data show around 8,700 distinct CDR3 sequences, 5% to 6.5% seen once. The time point denotes: sample taken at primary tumor resection. No antigen is known for these receptors. The sequences come from lung tumor tissue, collected at surgery. All receptors derive from a female donor with early-stage non-small cell lung cancer.

In its sample, this clonotype is medium-sized. The genes are TRBV6-6 and TRBJ1-1; D unresolved. Trimming removed 0 bases at V and 0 bases at J, with 5 bases between. The CDR3 contains 14 residues. Germline V gene sequence: CDR1 MNHNY, CDR2 SVGAGI (reference sequence). As DNA, the CDR3 is TGTGCCAGCAGTTACTCGACACTGAACACTGAAGCTTTCTTT. It codes for CASSYSTLNTEAFF.

This clonotype has at least ten counts. This sequence joins TRBV7-2 and TRBJ2-1; the D is unclear. V lost 6 bases and J lost 8, with 20 bases in between. The CDR3 has 15 residues. Per the germline V gene, CDR1 is SGHTA and CDR2 is FQGNSA. CDR3 bases: TGTGCCAGCAGAGAGGACGCAGGCAATTACGATGAGCAGTTCTTC. This translates into CASREDAGNYDEQFF.

This clonotype has only a few counts. DNA of the CDR3: TGCAGCGTTTTGGGTGGATATGAAGCTTTCTTT. Its protein product is CSVLGGYEAFF. The chain recombines TRBV29-1 with TRBJ1-1, with D unclear. This CDR3 is 11 amino acids long. Trimming removed 5 bases from V and 7 bases from J, with 11 bases in between. Germline values: CDR1 SQVTM, CDR2 ANQGSEA.

Relative to its sample, this clonotype is medium-sized (0.01 to 0.1%). The chain has TRBV25-1 and TRBJ2-1; D not resolved. Germline CDR1 MGHDK, CDR2 SYGVNS. V was trimmed by 4 bases and J by 8 bases, leaving 6 bases between them. There are 11 residues in the CDR3. CDR3 sequence: CASSAVYEQFF. The CDR3 DNA reads as TGTGCCAGCAGTGCTGTTTATGAGCAGTTCTTC. Full variable domain (missing parts from reference TRBV25-1 and TRBJ2-1): EADIYQTPRYLVIGTGKKITLECSQTMGHDKMYWYQQDPGMELHLIHYSYGVNSTEKGDLSSESTVSRIRTEHFPLTLESARPSHTSQYLCASSAVYEQFFGPGTRLTVL.

The table lists this clonotype with many counts. The V gene is TRBV20-1, the J gene TRBJ1-6, with D possibly TRBD1 on 5 matching bases. The CDR3 runs to 12 residues. Germline CDR1 is DFQATT and CDR2 is SNEGSKA (reference sequence). Between the trimmed V and J ends, which lost 5 bases and 8 bases, there was a span of 10 bases. The CDR3 region has the DNA TGCAGTGCTGGGGCGGATGATTCACCCCTCCACTTT. It translates to CSAGADDSPLHF.

This clonotype was found many times. V is TRBV20-1 and J is TRBJ1-1; TRBD1 is a possible D gene (6 bases). V lost 5 bases and J 2 bases, leaving 9 bases between the germline ends. CDR3 length: 12 amino acids. CDR1 and CDR2 from the germline V gene are DFQATT and SNEGSKA (reference sequence). CDR3 protein: CSAVTGNTEAFF. The DNA of the CDR3 is TGCAGTGCTGTGACAGGCAACACTGAAGCTTTCTTT.

This clonotype was observed at least ten times. This chain links TRBV7-7 with TRBJ2-5; 14 bases fit TRBD2. V shed 5 bases, J shed 1 base, and the junction held 3 bases outside the gene matches. CDR3 length: 16 residues. Germline V gene data show CDR1 as SSHAT and CDR2 as FNYEAQ (reference sequence). The CDR3 DNA sequence: TGTGCCAGCAGCCCAGGACTAGCGGGGGGCCAAGAGACCCAGTACTTC. Residues: CASSPGLAGGQETQYF.

This clonotype showed up many times. The chain employs TRBV14 and TRBJ1-1; D is unresolved. Germline CDR1 reads SGHDN; CDR2 reads FVKESK. Trimming removed 3 bases at V and 5 bases at J, with 10 bases between. The CDR3 totals 13 residues. The CDR3 DNA reads TGTGCCAGCAGCCATACGACCGGAACTGAAGCTTTCTTT. Its translation: CASSHTTGTEAFF. Supplemented by reference TRBV14 and TRBJ1-1, the full variable domain reads EAGVTQFPSHSVIEKGQTVTLRCDPISGHDNLYWYRRVMGKEIKFLLHFVKESKQDESGMPNNRFLAERTGGTYSTLKVQPAELEDSGVYFCASSHTTGTEAFFGQGTRLTVV.

Ten or more counts support this clonotype. This chain connects TRBV5-1 to TRBJ2-7, with TRBD1 matching 9 bases. Per germline, CDR1 SGHRS and CDR2 YFSETQ. V was clipped by 5 bases and J by 6 bases; unmatched bases: 9. The CDR3 is made up of 14 amino acids. Here the CDR3 DNA reads TGCGCCAGCAGTCCTCGGACAGGGGAAGGCGAGCAGTACTTC. This gives the protein CASSPRTGEGEQYF.

This clonotype was seen only a few times. J is TRBJ1-1 and V is TRBV19; D remains unclear. Trimming pared 7 bases from V and 4 bases from J, leaving 16 bases between. The CDR3 length is 14 residues. Germline CDR1 is LNHDA and CDR2 is SQIVND (reference sequence). Here the CDR3 reads CASNPLGLGTEAFF. CDR3 DNA sequence: TGTGCCAGTAATCCCCTCGGGTTAGGCACTGAAGCTTTCTTT.

The chain employs TRBV12-3 or TRBV12-4 and TRBJ2-7, with D maybe TRBD1 (6 bases). The CDR3 contains 13 residues. Trimming left V 6 bases short and J 3 bases short, with 12 bases between. CDR3 coding DNA: TGTGCCAGCAGCCCGGGACATCGCTACGAGCAGTACTTC. Its translation is CASSPGHRYEQYF.

This clonotype was observed at least ten times. This rearrangement joins TRBV7-2 to TRBJ2-7; the D is unclear. CDR1 SGHTA and CDR2 FQGNSA come from the germline V gene. This CDR3 spans 15 amino acids. Trimming cost V 5 bases and J 0 bases, with 14 bases left between them. The CDR3 loop is CASSRNVVSSYEQYF. The CDR3 bases are TGTGCCAGCAGCCGGAACGTGGTTAGCTCCTACGAGCAGTACTTC.

The chain joins TRBV20-1 to TRBJ2-1; TRBD1 aligns across 7 bases. There are 13 residues in the CDR3. The junction had 7 bases not matched to a gene; V was cut back by 6 bases and J by 5 bases. Germline V gene sequence: CDR1 DFQATT, CDR2 SNEGSKA (reference sequence). DNA of the CDR3: TGCAGTGCCCCCCGGGACAGACACAATGAGCAGTTCTTC. Its protein is CSAPRDRHNEQFF.

This clonotype is deemed medium-sized. The genes are TRBV3-1 and TRBJ2-7; D ambiguous. CDR1 is LGHDT and CDR2 is YNNKEL in the germline V gene (reference sequence). With 5 bases removed from V and 2 bases from J, the gap between germline ends came to 7 bases. This CDR3 spans 12 amino acids. The CDR3 loop reads CASSKTPYEQYF. CDR3 DNA sequence: TGTGCCAGCAGCAAAACTCCCTACGAGCAGTACTTC.

This clonotype was seen ten or more times. The chain links TRBV7-9 to TRBJ2-2, with a tentative D call TRBD1 (5 bases). CDR1 SEHNR and CDR2 FQNEAQ come from the germline V gene (reference sequence). V gave up 3 bases and J gave up 2 bases, with 13 bases separating them. This CDR3 contains 16 residues. CDR3: CASSFLGALNTGELFF. For the CDR3, the DNA is TGTGCCAGCAGCTTTTTAGGGGCCCTAAACACCGGGGAGCTGTTTTTT.